There are many counts of the clone carrying this T cell receptor (beta chain). This specimen belongs to a study of T-cell reconstitution after alpha-beta-depleted transplantation in children. TCRbeta library construction was performed incorporating unique molecular identifiers. TCRdb ran MiXCR on the PCR reads and lists one entry per CDR3 protein. The sample lists hundreds of thousands of distinct CDR3 sequences, around a sixth seen once, with around 0.96% in the top ten. Trimming removed 3 bases from V and 2 bases from J, with 18 bases in between. Germline CDR1 reads SGHRS; CDR2 reads YFSETQ. The CDR3 spans 16 residues.

The source is a human donor who donated a stem cell graft to a child with acute myeloid leukemia. Sequenced material: PBMCs from the stem cell graft donor, taken from the stem cell graft. This chain joins TRBV5-1 and TRBJ2-7; possible D gene TRBD2, 7 bases. CDR3 loop: CASSSKGGLPPYEQYV. For the CDR3, the DNA is TGCGCCAGCAGCTCCAAGGGGGGGCTCCCTCCCTACGAGCAGTACGTC.